The rows below give T cell receptor beta chains drawn from one sample of a study of T cell responses to AZD1222 COVID-19 vaccine. Using immunoSEQ multiplex PCR, the repertoire was profiled, and TCRdb retains in-frame clones only, with some absent. The data hold approximately 150,000 clones, with roughly nine tenths observed a single time. This specimen was peripheral blood, taken on day 0 of AZD1222 vaccination. Receptors originate from an adult in good health. Both conserved end residues are part of each CDR3. D genes are given only for firm matches. Size is omitted from some rows. Given values are once, few, many or a class for expanded clones.

D gene | clone size | J gene | V gene | CDR3 DNA | CDR3 protein
- | - | TRBJ2-5 | TRBV29-1 | TGCAGCGTTGAAGGGGGGCAAGAGACCCAGTACTTC | CSVEGGQETQYF
TRBD1 | - | TRBJ2-6 | TRBV10-3 | TGTGCCACCCGTGAGGACAGGTCTGGGGCCAACGTCCTGACTTTC | CATREDRSGANVLTF
TRBD2 | once | TRBJ2-3 | TRBV24-1 | TGTGCCACCAGTCTTAGCGGGATAAGCACAGATACGCAGTATTTT | CATSLSGISTDTQYF
- | - | TRBJ1-5 | TRBV28 | TGTGCCAGAGGGATCAGCAATCAGCCCCAGCATTTT | CARGISNQPQHF
- | - | TRBJ1-2 | TRBV19 | TGTGCCAGTAGTATAAAAGTAGGGGCCTATGGCTACACCTTC | CASSIKVGAYGYTF
- | once | TRBJ1-1 | TRBV30 | TGTGCCTGGGGGAGGCCAGGGGAGACTGAAGCTTTCTTT | CAWGRPGETEAFF
- | once | TRBJ1-6 | TRBV27 | TGTGCCAGCAGGGATCAGGCTTCACCCCTCCACTTT | CASRDQASPLHF
TRBD2 | - | TRBJ2-1 | TRBV7-2 | TGTGCCAGCAGCTTTATAGCGGGGGGCCGGAATGAGCAGTTCTTC | CASSFIAGGRNEQFF
TRBD1 | - | TRBJ1-2 | TRBV28 | TGTGCCAGCAGTCCCCTGGGACAGGGAAGCTATGGCTACACCTTC | CASSPLGQGSYGYTF
TRBD1 | few | TRBJ1-4 | TRBV9 | TGTGCCAGCAGCGGACAGGGGAATGAAAAACTGTTTTTT | CASSGQGNEKLFF
TRBD1 | - | TRBJ2-5 | TRBV11-2 | TGTGCCAGCAGCTTTCCGGGACAGGGGGCCTCCCAAGAGACCCAGTACTTC | CASSFPGQGASQETQYF
- | - | TRBJ2-1 | TRBV5-1 | TGCGCCAGCAGCTTGGAACAGTTCGGGGATGAGCAGTTCTTC | CASSLEQFGDEQFF
TRBD1 | - | TRBJ1-6 | TRBV28 | TGTGCCAGCAGTCCAGGACAGGGGGCAGTCTCACCCCTCCACTTT | CASSPGQGAVSPLHF
- | - | TRBJ1-2 | TRBV10-3 | TGTGCCATCAGTGACGGGCCCAGAGCCGGCTACACCTTC | CAISDGPRAGYTF
- | - | TRBJ1-3 | TRBV6-6 | TGTGCCAGCAGTTCACCCCGACGGGGCTTTGGAAACACCATATATTTT | CASSSPRRGFGNTIYF
- | - | TRBJ2-1 | TRBV11-2 | TGTGCCAGCACTGGAAGAAGCGAACTAGGAAATGAGCAGTTCTTC | CASTGRSELGNEQFF
- | - | TRBJ2-3 | TRBV27 | TGTGCCAGCAGTTTTCTAAGCGAGACAGATACGCAGTATTTT | CASSFLSETDTQYF
TRBD1 | - | TRBJ1-5 | TRBV6-5 | TGTGCCAGCAGAGGAGGGGGCCTGGGCAATCAGCCCCAGCATTTT | CASRGGGLGNQPQHF
- | - | TRBJ2-2 | TRBV28 | TGTGCCAGCCTGGCAGGGATTAGCACCGGGGAGCTGTTTTTT | CASLAGISTGELFF
- | - | TRBJ1-1 | TRBV30 | TGTGCTGGCGTCTGGGCAGGGATGGGGGTTACTGAAGCTTTCTTT | CAGVWAGMGVTEAFF
- | - | TRBJ1-5 | TRBV18 | TGTGCCAGCTCGACGAGTCCCAAAGATAGCAATCAGCCCCAGCATTTT | CASSTSPKDSNQPQHF
- | - | TRBJ1-2 | TRBV5-6 | TGTGCCAGCAGCTTGGTTGCGGGTCCAAACTATGGCTACACCTTC | CASSLVAGPNYGYTF
- | - | TRBJ1-6 | TRBV5-5 | TGTGCCAGCAGCCCTGGACTGACTTTGTCACCCCTCCACTTT | CASSPGLTLSPLHF
- | - | TRBJ1-1 | TRBV19 | TGTGCCAGTAGTACTCAACTCGGGAACACTGAAGCTTTCTTT | CASSTQLGNTEAFF
TRBD2 | - | TRBJ2-7 | TRBV10-3 | TGTGCCATCAGTGAGTCCCTCACTAGCGGGAGAAGTAAAGAGCAGTACTTC | CAISESLTSGRSKEQYF
TRBD1 | - | TRBJ1-1 | TRBV5-1 | TGCGCCAGCAGCTGGAAGGACAGGGTGAACACTGAAGCTTTCTTT | CASSWKDRVNTEAFF
TRBD1 | - | TRBJ1-6 | TRBV27 | TGTGCCAGCAGTTCGGACAGGGGGAGTTCACCCCTCCACTTT | CASSSDRGSSPLHF
TRBD2 | - | TRBJ2-7 | TRBV5-1 | TGCGCCAGCAGCTGGGGGACTAGCGGCCTCTACGAGCAGTACTTC | CASSWGTSGLYEQYF
- | - | TRBJ2-3 | TRBV5-1 | TGCGCCAGCAGCTGGAGCACAGATACGCAGTATTTT | CASSWSTDTQYF
- | - | TRBJ1-3 | TRBV14 | TGTGCCAGCAGCCAAATTACGGGGGCGCGTGGAAACACCATATATTTT | CASSQITGARGNTIYF
- | - | TRBJ2-3 | TRBV27 | TGTGCCAGCAATCCTTCGGGACACGACACAGATACGCAGTATTTT | CASNPSGHDTDTQYF
TRBD1 | - | TRBJ1-1 | TRBV30 | TGTGCCTGGAGACAGGGGACTGAAGCTTTCTTT | CAWRQGTEAFF
- | - | TRBJ1-6 | TRBV5-1 | TGCGCCAGCAGCTTGGCAGTCGGGTTCGGCTCACCCCTCCACTTT | CASSLAVGFGSPLHF
TRBD1 | few | TRBJ2-6 | TRBV6-2/TRBV6-3 | TGTGCCAGCAGTATCCAATCAGGGGGTCCTAGGGCCAACGTCCTGACTTTC | CASSIQSGGPRANVLTF
- | few | TRBJ1-5 | TRBV27 | TGTGCCAGCAGTTCAAACACACAGGGTATCCATCAGCCCCAGCATTTT | CASSSNTQGIHQPQHF
- | once | TRBJ1-1 | TRBV29-1 | TGCAGCGTTGAACTATTAACTGAAGCTTTCTTT | CSVELLTEAFF
- | - | TRBJ1-4 | TRBV9 | TGTGCCAGCAGCGGCGCAACCACTAATGAAAAACTGTTTTTT | CASSGATTNEKLFF
- | - | TRBJ1-1 | TRBV15 | TGTGCCACCAGCAGAGAATTGTTGGGGAGGTTGGGGACTGAAGCTTTCTTT | CATSRELLGRLGTEAFF
TRBD1 | - | TRBJ2-3 | TRBV12-3/TRBV12-4 | TGTGCCAGCGCATGGGACAGCTCAGATACGCAGTATTTT | CASAWDSSDTQYF
- | - | TRBJ2-5 | TRBV11-2 | TGTGCCAGCAGCTTAGATCCTCAAGAGACCCAGTACTTC | CASSLDPQETQYF
- | - | TRBJ1-5 | TRBV7-2 | TGTGCCAGCAGCAAAGACCCCGTTAGCAATCAGCCCCAGCATTTT | CASSKDPVSNQPQHF
TRBD1 | - | TRBJ1-2 | TRBV2 | TGTGCCAGCAGTGAGCAGGGGGCGCGGGAGGGCTACACCTTC | CASSEQGAREGYTF
- | - | TRBJ1-1 | TRBV10-1 | TGCGCCAGCAGTCTTGGGACAAGGAACACTGAAGCTTTCTTT | CASSLGTRNTEAFF
TRBD2 | - | TRBJ2-1 | TRBV19 | TGTGCCAGTAGTATTTTCGGCGGGGGGCTTAGCTCCTACAATGAGCAGTTCTTC | CASSIFGGGLSSYNEQFF
TRBD1 | - | TRBJ2-1 | TRBV6-5 | TGTGCCAGCAGGGGGACAGGGGTATGGAATGAGCAGTTCTTC | CASRGTGVWNEQFF
- | - | TRBJ1-1 | TRBV19 | TGTGCCAGTAGTACAACAGCGAACACTGAAGCTTTCTTT | CASSTTANTEAFF
TRBD1 | - | TRBJ2-3 | TRBV24-1 | TGTGCCACCAGTGCAACAGGGACAGGAGATACGCAGTATTTT | CATSATGTGDTQYF
TRBD1 | - | TRBJ1-5 | TRBV30 | TGTGCCTGGAGTCTCGGAGAGGGGGCGGTTCAGCCCCAGCATTTT | CAWSLGEGAVQPQHF
- | - | TRBJ2-2 | TRBV11-2 | TGTGCCAGCAGGGGGGGGAACACCGGGGAGCTGTTTTTT | CASRGGNTGELFF
- | - | TRBJ1-2 | TRBV4-1 | TGCGCCAGCAGCCAGCCAGGGGAAGGCAATGGCTACACCTTC | CASSQPGEGNGYTF
- | once | TRBJ2-7 | TRBV5-4 | TGTGCCAGCAGCAGCCTCGACGGGTCCTACGAGCAGTACTTC | CASSSLDGSYEQYF
- | - | TRBJ1-2 | TRBV20-1 | TGCAGTGCTAGCGGGATCTATGGCTACACCTTC | CSASGIYGYTF
TRBD2 | - | TRBJ2-1 | TRBV6-2/TRBV6-3 | TGTGCCAGCAGTTCTAGCGGGAGGACCTACAATGAGCAGTTCTTC | CASSSSGRTYNEQFF
TRBD1 | - | TRBJ1-4 | TRBV5-6 | TGTGCCAGCAGCTCCCCTAGGGAAGGCAGGGGGCTGGAACTTGAAAAACTGTTTTTT | CASSSPREGRGLELEKLFF
- | - | TRBJ2-7 | TRBV7-9 | TGTGCCAGCAGCTTGGCCGTGGGGACTGGCTCCTACGAGCAGTACTTC | CASSLAVGTGSYEQYF
- | - | TRBJ1-6 | TRBV18 | TGTGCCAGCTCAGTATCCGGGAAAAATTCACCCCTCCACTTT | CASSVSGKNSPLHF
- | few | TRBJ2-1 | TRBV5-4 | TGTGCCAGCAGCAATCAGGAAGATGAGCAGTTCTTC | CASSNQEDEQFF
- | - | TRBJ2-3 | TRBV7-3 | TGTGCCAGCAGCTCCGGAGGGCTTTCCACAGATACGCAGTATTTT | CASSSGGLSTDTQYF
- | - | TRBJ2-7 | TRBV6-5 | TGTGCCAGCCACATCCAATCCCCCCCCTACGAGCAGTACTTC | CASHIQSPPYEQYF